Presented here are 9 T cell receptor beta chains from one specimen sequenced in a study of blood T cell repertoires in COVID-19. The protocol was immunoSEQ multiplex PCR, while the TCRdb copy is restricted to in-frame clones and leaves out a portion. The sample lists about 110,000 clones, 80% to 90% occurring once. The sample comprised peripheral blood. These receptors came from a man aged 40-55 years with acute or convalescent COVID-19.

The sample holds one count of this clone. This chain connects TRBV2 to TRBJ1-4, with 8 positions matching TRBD1. This CDR3 has 14 residues. After removal of 8 bases from V and 5 bases from J, the junction contained 7 bases not matched to a gene. The germline gives CDR1 SNHLY, CDR2 FYNNEI. CDR3 nucleotides: TGTGCCAGCGGAGGACAGGGCCTAAATGAAAAACTGTTTTTT. Translated: CASGGQGLNEKLFF.

The V gene is TRBV5-1, the J gene TRBJ2-3, with D tentatively TRBD2 (6 bases). The CDR3 sequence is 15 residues long. The germline V gene encodes CDR1 SGHRS and CDR2 YFSETQ. Trimming stripped 0 bases from V and 1 base from J, with 9 bases between. CDR3 amino acids: CASSLAVAGTDTQYF. The CDR3 DNA sequence: TGCGCCAGCAGCTTGGCGGTAGCGGGCACAGATACGCAGTATTTT.

CDR3 DNA: TGTGCCAGCAGTTTTGGGGCGTTCCCCACCAATGAGCAGTTCTTC. It codes for CASSFGAFPTNEQFF. The rearrangement joins TRBV28 to TRBJ2-1; the D gene is possibly TRBD1 (5 bases). The germline V and J ends were trimmed by 3 bases and 6 bases, with 15 bases remaining between them. The germline CDR1 and CDR2 sequences are MDHEN and SYDVKM. The CDR3 covers 15 residues.

The rearrangement joins TRBV27 to TRBJ1-1; possibly TRBD1 for D (5 bases). Germline V gene lookup returns CDR1 MNHEY and CDR2 SMNVEV (reference sequence). This CDR3 comprises 14 residues. Trimming took off 2 bases at V and 3 bases at J, with 10 bases between the two ends. DNA of the CDR3: TGTGCCAGCAGTTTAGGGGGGTTCGACACTGAAGCTTTCTTT. Translating it yields CASSLGGFDTEAFF.

V usage is TRBV5-1 and J usage is TRBJ2-5; D might be TRBD2 (5 bases). The CDR3 runs to 15 residues. Germline-derived CDR1 and CDR2 are SGHRS and YFSETQ. The V gene lost 0 bases and the J gene lost 5 bases, with 14 bases spanning the gap. The CDR3 sequence: CASSLAGWVAETQYF. The CDR3 DNA reads TGCGCCAGCAGCTTGGCCGGATGGGTAGCGGAGACCCAGTACTTC.

V is TRBV3-1 (or the pseudogene TRBV3-2) and J is TRBJ1-5, with D tentatively TRBD1 (5 bases). Germline values: CDR1 LGHDT, CDR2 YNNKEL (reference sequence). Trimming took 0 bases from V and 3 from J, leaving 18 bases between them. CDR3 length: 18 residues. DNA of the CDR3: TGTGCCAGCAGCCAAGATGGGCCGGGGGGTAGGGACAATCAGCCCCAGCATTTT. It encodes CASSQDGPGGRDNQPQHF.

This clone was recorded a few times. The V and J genes are TRBV18 and TRBJ2-2, with 10 bases aligning to TRBD2. V lost 1 base to trimming and J lost 6 bases; unmatched junction nucleotides: 8. The CDR3 sequence is 17 residues long. Germline CDR1 and CDR2: KGHSH and LQKENI. DNA for the CDR3: TGTGCCAGCTCACCACGGAATCTAGCGGGAGAATCCGGGGAGCTGTTTTTT. It codes for CASSPRNLAGESGELFF. The entire variable domain, with the rest obtained from reference TRBV18 and TRBJ2-2, is as follows: NAGVMQNPRHLVRRRGQEARLRCSPMKGHSHVYWYRQLPEEGLKFMVYLQKENIIDESGMPKERFSAEFPKEGPSILRIQQVVRGDSAAYFCASSPRNLAGESGELFFGEGSRLTVL.

This clone was detected only once. The chain recombines TRBV25-1 with TRBJ2-3; a possible D gene is TRBD1 (5 bases). Germline V gives CDR1 MGHDK, CDR2 SYGVNS. The V and J ends lost 3 bases and 0 bases respectively, with 16 bases between them. The length of the CDR3 is 17 residues. For the CDR3, the DNA is TGTGCCAGCAGTGATCTTAGGGGCCCTACTAGCACAGATACGCAGTATTTT. Translation: CASSDLRGPTSTDTQYF.

The V call is TRBV11-2, the J call TRBJ2-7; weak D call: TRBD1 (6 bases). V shed 5 bases and J shed 5 bases, with 10 bases lying between them. This CDR3 has 12 residues. Germline V gives CDR1 SGHAT, CDR2 FQNNGV. This chain's CDR3 is CASSRTGNEQYF. As DNA, the CDR3 is TGTGCCAGCAGCCGTACAGGGAACGAGCAGTACTTC. Complete variable domain (other parts from reference TRBV11-2 and TRBJ2-7): EAGVAQSPRYKIIEKRQSVAFWCNPISGHATLYWYQQILGQGPKLLIQFQNNGVVDDSQLPKDRFSAERLKGVDSTLKIQPAKLEDSAVYLCASSRTGNEQYFGPGTRLTVT.